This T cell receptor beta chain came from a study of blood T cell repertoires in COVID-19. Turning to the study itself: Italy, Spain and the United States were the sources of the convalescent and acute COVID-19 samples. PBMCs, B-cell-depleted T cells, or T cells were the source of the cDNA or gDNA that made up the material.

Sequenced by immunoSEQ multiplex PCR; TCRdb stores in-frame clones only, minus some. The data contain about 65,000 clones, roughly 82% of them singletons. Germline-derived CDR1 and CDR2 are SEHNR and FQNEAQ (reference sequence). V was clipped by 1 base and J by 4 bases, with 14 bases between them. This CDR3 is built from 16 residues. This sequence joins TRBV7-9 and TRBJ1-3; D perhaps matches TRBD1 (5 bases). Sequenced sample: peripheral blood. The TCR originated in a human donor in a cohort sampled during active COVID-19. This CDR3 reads CASSLDSGLGGNTIYF. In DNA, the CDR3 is TGTGCCAGCAGCTTAGATTCAGGGCTGGGAGGAAACACCATATATTTT.